Below are 3 T cell receptor beta chains sequenced from a single sample in a study of T cells in Graves' hyperthyroidism and ophthalmopathy. Researchers amplified the TCR beta CDR3 regions from RNA transcripts. The HTBI primer set was used in a first-round RT-PCR of the TCR CDR3. One entry per CDR3 protein results from TCRdb running MiXCR on the multiplex PCR reads. This sample has some 380,000 distinct CDR3 sequences, with about 13% found just once. Sequenced sample: blood. Receptors originate from a young man with Graves' hyperthyroidism that later progressed to Graves' ophthalmopathy.

Ten or more counts support this clonotype. J is TRBJ1-2 and V is TRBV7-2, with a possible D match to TRBD1 (6 bases). The V gene's germline CDR1 is SGHTA and CDR2 FQGNSA. The CDR3 covers 16 residues. V lost 4 bases to trimming and J lost 5 bases, with 20 bases between them. The CDR3 loop reads CASSWAGTSEGYGYTF. In DNA form, the CDR3 reads TGTGCCAGCAGCTGGGCAGGGACATCTGAGGGTTATGGCTACACCTTC.

The chain is built from TRBV20-1 and TRBJ2-5, with 8 bases aligning to TRBD2. Germline V gives CDR1 DFQATT, CDR2 SNEGSKA (reference sequence). The CDR3 loop spans 13 amino acids. Losses at the gene ends were 5 bases for V and 5 bases for J; bases not matched to a gene: 7. The CDR3 DNA sequence: TGCAGTGCTCCCTGGCGGGGGGCGGAGACCCAGTACTTC. The encoded protein is CSAPWRGAETQYF.

The chain couples TRBV5-1 to TRBJ1-2, with 8 bases that match TRBD1. V lost 3 bases to trimming and J lost 7 bases; unmatched junction nucleotides: 8. In germline, CDR1 is SGHRS, CDR2 YFSETQ. The CDR3 contains 14 residues. This CDR3 is CASSSRTGKAGYTF. In DNA form, the CDR3 reads TGCGCCAGCAGCTCTCGGACAGGGAAGGCTGGCTACACCTTC.